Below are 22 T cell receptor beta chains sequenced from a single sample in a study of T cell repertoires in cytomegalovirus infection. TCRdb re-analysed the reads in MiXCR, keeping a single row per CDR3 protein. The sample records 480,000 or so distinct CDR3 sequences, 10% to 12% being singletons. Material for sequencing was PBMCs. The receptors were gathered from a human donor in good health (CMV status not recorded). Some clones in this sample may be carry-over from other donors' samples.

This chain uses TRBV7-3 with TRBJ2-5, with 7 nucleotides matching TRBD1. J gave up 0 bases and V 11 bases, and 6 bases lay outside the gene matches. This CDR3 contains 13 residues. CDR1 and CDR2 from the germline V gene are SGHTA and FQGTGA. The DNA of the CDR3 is TGTGCCTGTCCGACAGGGTACCAAGAGACCCAGTACTTC. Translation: CACPTGYQETQYF.

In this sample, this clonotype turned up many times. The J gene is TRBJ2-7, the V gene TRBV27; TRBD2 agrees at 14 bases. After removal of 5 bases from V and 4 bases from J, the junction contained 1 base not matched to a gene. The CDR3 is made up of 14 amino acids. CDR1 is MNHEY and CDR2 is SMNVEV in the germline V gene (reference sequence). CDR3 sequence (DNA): TGTGCCAGCAGTCGGACTAGCGGGGGGTACGAGCAGTACTTC. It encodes CASSRTSGGYEQYF.

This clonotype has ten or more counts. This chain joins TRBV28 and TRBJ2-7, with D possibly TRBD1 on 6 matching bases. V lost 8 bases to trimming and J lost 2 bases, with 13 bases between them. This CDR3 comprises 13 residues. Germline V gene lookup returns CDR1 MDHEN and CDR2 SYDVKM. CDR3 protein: CASGFTGPYEQYF. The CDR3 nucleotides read TGTGCCAGCGGCTTCACAGGGCCCTACGAGCAGTACTTC.

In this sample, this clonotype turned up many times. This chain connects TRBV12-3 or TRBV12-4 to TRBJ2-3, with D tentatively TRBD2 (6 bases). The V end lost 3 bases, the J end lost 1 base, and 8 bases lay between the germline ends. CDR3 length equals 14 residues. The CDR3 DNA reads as TGTGCCAGCAGTTTCCAGCGGGGCACAGATACGCAGTATTTT. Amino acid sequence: CASSFQRGTDTQYF.

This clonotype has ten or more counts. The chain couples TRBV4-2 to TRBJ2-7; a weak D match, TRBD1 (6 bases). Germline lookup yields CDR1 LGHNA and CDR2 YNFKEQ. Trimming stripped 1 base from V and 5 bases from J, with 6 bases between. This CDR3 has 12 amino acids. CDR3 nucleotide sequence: TGTGCCAGCAGCCAAGGGACAGACGAGCAGTACTTC. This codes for CASSQGTDEQYF.

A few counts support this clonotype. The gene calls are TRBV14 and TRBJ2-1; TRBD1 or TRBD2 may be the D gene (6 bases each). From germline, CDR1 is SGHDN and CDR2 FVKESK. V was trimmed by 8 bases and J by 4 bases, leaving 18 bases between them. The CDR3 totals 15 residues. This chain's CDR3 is CASHPKGGYYNEQFF. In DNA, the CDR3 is TGTGCCAGCCACCCTAAAGGGGGGTATTACAATGAGCAGTTCTTC.

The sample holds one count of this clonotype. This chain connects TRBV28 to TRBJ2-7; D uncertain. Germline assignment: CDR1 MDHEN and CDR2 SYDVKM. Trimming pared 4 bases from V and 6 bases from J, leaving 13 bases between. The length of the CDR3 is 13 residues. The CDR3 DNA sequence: TGTGCCAGCAGTTCACGCCCCCTTAGCGAGCAGTACTTC. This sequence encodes CASSSRPLSEQYF.

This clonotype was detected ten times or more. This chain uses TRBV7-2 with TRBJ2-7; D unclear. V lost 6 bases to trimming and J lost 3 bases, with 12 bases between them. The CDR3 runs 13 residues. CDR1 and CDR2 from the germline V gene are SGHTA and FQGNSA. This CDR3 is CASRLDANYEQYF. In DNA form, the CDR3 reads TGTGCCAGCAGACTGGACGCCAACTACGAGCAGTACTTC.

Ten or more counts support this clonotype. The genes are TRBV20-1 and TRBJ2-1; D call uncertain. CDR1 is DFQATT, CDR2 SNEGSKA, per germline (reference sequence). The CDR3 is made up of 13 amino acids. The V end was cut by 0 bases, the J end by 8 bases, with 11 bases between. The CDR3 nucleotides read TGCAGTGCTAGAGATGATACCATCGATGAGCAGTTCTTC. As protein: CSARDDTIDEQFF.

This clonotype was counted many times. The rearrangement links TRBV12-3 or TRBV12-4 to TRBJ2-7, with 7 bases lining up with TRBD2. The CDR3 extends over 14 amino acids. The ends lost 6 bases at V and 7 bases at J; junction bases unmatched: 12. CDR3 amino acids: CASSLGLSGWEQYF. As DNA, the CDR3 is TGTGCCAGCAGCTTGGGACTATCTGGTTGGGAGCAGTACTTC.

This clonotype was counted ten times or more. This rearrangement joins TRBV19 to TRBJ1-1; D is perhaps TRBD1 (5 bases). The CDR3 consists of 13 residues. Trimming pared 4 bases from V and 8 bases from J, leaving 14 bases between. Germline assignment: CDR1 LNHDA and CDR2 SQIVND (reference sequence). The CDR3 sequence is CASSTIGALEAFF. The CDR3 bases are TGTGCCAGTAGTACCATTGGGGCTTTGGAAGCTTTCTTT. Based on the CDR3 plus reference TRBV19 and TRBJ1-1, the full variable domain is DGGITQSPKYLFRKEGQNVTLSCEQNLNHDAMYWYRQDPGQGLRLIYYSQIVNDFQKGDIAEGYSVSREKKESFPLTVTSAQKNPTAFYLCASSTIGALEAFFGQGTRLTVV.

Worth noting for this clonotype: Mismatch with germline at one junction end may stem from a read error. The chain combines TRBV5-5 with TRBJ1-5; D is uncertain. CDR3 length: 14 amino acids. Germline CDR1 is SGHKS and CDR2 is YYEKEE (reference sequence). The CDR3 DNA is TGTGCCAGCAGTTCCGGCCATAGCAATCAGCACCAGCATTTT. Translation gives CASSSGHSNQHQHF.

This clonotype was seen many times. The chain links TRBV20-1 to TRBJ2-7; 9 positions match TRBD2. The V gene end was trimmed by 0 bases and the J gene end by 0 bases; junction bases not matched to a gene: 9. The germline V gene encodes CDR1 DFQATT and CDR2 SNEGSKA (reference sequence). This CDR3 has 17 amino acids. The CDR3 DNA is TGCAGTGCTAGAGATTCCGCTAGCGGGGCTCCCTCCTACGAGCAGTACTTC. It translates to CSARDSASGAPSYEQYF.

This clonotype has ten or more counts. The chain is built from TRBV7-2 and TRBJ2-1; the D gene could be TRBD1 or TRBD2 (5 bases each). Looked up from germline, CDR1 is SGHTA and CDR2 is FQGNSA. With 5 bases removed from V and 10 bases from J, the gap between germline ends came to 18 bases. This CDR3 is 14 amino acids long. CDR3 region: CASSKGTGNWEQFF. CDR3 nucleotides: TGTGCCAGCAGCAAGGGGACGGGGAACTGGGAGCAGTTCTTC.

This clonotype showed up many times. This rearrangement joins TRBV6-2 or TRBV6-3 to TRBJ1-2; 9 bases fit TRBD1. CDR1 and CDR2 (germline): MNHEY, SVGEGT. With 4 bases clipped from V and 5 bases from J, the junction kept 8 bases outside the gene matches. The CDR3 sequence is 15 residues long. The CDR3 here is CASSSNRGLMYGYTF. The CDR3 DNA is TGTGCCAGCAGTTCCAACAGGGGGCTTATGTATGGCTACACCTTC.

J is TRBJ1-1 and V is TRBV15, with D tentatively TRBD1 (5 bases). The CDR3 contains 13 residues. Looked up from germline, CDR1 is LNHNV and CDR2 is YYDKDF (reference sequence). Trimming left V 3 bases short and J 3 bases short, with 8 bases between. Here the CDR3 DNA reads TGTGCCACCAGCAGGGCGACAGACACTGAAGCTTTCTTT. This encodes CATSRATDTEAFF.

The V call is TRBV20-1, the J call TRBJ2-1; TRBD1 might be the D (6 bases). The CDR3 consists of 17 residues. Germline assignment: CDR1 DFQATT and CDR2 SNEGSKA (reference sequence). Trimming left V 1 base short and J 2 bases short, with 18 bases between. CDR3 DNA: TGCAGTGCTAGAGGGTCCTATGGCCAGGGGACCTACAATGAGCAGTTCTTC. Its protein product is CSARGSYGQGTYNEQFF.

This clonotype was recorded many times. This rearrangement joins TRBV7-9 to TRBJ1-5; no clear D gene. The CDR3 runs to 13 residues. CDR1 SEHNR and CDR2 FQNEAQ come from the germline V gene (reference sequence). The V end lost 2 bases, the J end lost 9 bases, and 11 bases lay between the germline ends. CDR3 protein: CASSLKGNGPQHF. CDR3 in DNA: TGTGCCAGCAGCTTAAAAGGCAACGGGCCCCAGCATTTT.

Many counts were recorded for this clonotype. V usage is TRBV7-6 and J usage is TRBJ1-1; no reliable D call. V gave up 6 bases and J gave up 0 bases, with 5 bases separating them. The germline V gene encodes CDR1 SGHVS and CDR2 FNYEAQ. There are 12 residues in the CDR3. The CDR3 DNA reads TGTGCCAGCAGGGGAGTGAACACTGAAGCTTTCTTT. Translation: CASRGVNTEAFF.

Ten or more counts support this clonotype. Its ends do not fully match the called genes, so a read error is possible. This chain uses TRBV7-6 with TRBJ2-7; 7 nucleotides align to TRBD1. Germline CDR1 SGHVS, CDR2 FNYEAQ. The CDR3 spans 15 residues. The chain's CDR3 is CASSLDRDPPYEQYF. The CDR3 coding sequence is TGTGCCAGCAGTTTAGACAGGGATCCCCCCTACGAGCAGTACTTC.

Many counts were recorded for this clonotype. CDR3 bases: TGTGCCATCAGTGAGAGAAGGAGTGGCACTGAAGCTTTCTTT. Protein product: CAISERRSGTEAFF. The rearrangement links TRBV10-3 to TRBJ1-1; D unresolved. Trimming removed 2 bases at V and 4 bases at J, with 11 bases between. The germline gives CDR1 ENHRY, CDR2 SYGVKD. CDR3 length: 14 amino acids.

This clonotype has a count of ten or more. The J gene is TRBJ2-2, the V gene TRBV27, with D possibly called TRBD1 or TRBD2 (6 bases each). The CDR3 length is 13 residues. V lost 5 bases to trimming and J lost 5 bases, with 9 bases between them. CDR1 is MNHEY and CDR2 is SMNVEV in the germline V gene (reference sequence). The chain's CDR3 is CASSGGTTGELFF. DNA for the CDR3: TGTGCCAGCAGTGGGGGGACAACCGGGGAGCTGTTTTTT.